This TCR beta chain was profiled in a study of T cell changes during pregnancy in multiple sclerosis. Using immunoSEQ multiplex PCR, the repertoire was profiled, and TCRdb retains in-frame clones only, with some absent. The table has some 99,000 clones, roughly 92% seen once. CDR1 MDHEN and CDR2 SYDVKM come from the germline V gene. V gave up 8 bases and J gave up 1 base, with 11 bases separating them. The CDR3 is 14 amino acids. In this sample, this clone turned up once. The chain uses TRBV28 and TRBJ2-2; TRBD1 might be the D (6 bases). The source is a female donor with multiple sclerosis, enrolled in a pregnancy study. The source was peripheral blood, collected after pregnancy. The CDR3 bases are TGTGCCAGCCATCTACAGGGGAACACCGGGGAGCTGTTTTTT. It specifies CASHLQGNTGELFF. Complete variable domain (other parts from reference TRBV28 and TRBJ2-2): DVKVTQSSRYLVKRTGEKVFLECVQDMDHENMFWYRQDPGLGLRLIYFSYDVKMKEKGDIPEGYSVSREKKERFSLILESASTNQTSMYLCASHLQGNTGELFFGEGSRLTVL.